This T cell receptor beta chain stems from a study of T cells after yellow fever vaccination. Across the study: When fractions had low cell numbers, they were prepared with SMART-Seq v4 Ultra Low Input.

Study results and limitations: Just a small share of clonotypes turned up in the CD4 compartment as well as the CD8 compartment. Post-booster samples contained most primary-vaccination clones (approximately 97% CD4, 88% CD8).

Universal primer sites and UMIs were introduced during 5'RACE template-switching synthesis of TCR cDNA. MiXCR, run by TCRdb on the 5' RACE reads, gives a single entry per CDR3 protein. The sample holds 400,000 to 650,000 distinct CDR3 sequences, 20% to 25% seen once. Regarding this clonotype: The target antigen is unknown.

Sequenced here: PBMCs, sampled about 21 days after the first yellow fever vaccination. This sequence originates from a man between 18 and 29 years old who received the YFV17D yellow fever vaccine.

In nucleotides, the CDR3 is TGTGCCAGCAGCAAAGGGGGCGGCTCAACTAATGAAAAACTGTTTTTT. Its protein is CASSKGGGSTNEKLFF. The chain employs TRBV21-1 and TRBJ1-4; the DNA was not compared with TRBD1, the D call given in the table. TRBV21-1 is marked as a pseudogene. This CDR3 spans 16 amino acids.